This is a list of T cell receptor beta chains from one sample in a study of T cells expressing NK-cell markers. TCRdb reanalyzed the 5' RACE reads and collapses them to one entry per CDR3 protein, without DNA. The sample totals about 400,000 distinct CDR3 sequences. The sequencing sample was made of blood T cells: a sorted CD56 or NKG2C T cell subset, CD4+ or CD8+ T cells, or bulk PBMC T cells (not recorded which). Receptors were obtained from a woman aged 50 to 60 in good health. CDR3s include the opening cysteine and the closing phenylalanine or tryptophan.

j_call | v_call | cdr3_aa
TRBJ2-1 | TRBV5-1 | CASAGTGIHEQFF
TRBJ1-2 | TRBV7-2 | CASSPLLTSGNGYTF
TRBJ2-7 | TRBV25-1 | CASSEGKFGAGSYEQYF
TRBJ2-1 | TRBV7-6 | CASSLEVAGGPYNEQFF
TRBJ2-1 | TRBV24-1 | CATTQTGSTNEQFF
TRBJ1-5 | TRBV15 | CATSSEVATDSNQPQHF
TRBJ2-1 | TRBV15 | CATSRALGLAGGNEQFF
TRBJ2-2 | TRBV12-3/TRBV12-4 | CASSFAAEETGELFF
TRBJ2-5 | TRBV25-1 | CASSEPLAGRQTQYF
TRBJ2-7 | TRBV30 | CAWSAGSGAGEQYF
TRBJ2-1 | TRBV5-1 | CASSGDFEQFF
TRBJ2-1 | TRBV6-5 | CASSQISGRAVDEQFF
TRBJ1-1 | TRBV4-2 | CASSQDDTGENTEAFF
TRBJ1-3 | TRBV20-1 | CSARVPLEGFGNTIYF
TRBJ1-2 | TRBV5-6 | CASSFRTAPGGYTF
TRBJ1-1 | TRBV10-2 | CASSEGLIEAFF
TRBJ2-5 | TRBV11-2 | CASSLDVRGTHQETQYF
TRBJ2-5 | TRBV27 | CASSAYSYQETQYF
TRBJ1-1 | TRBV24-1 | CATSDLGTGKAFF
TRBJ2-5 | TRBV10-3 | CAISDLTGTETQYF
TRBJ2-3 | TRBV5-4 | CASSFGQVSTDTQYF
TRBJ2-3 | TRBV6-2/TRBV6-3 | CASLGLAVTDTQYF
TRBJ2-5 | TRBV3-1 | CAAQSGGATQYF
TRBJ1-5 | TRBV5-1 | CASSFGGDREPQHF
TRBJ2-3 | TRBV20-1 | CSARGASRTTDTQYF
TRBJ2-3 | TRBV6-5 | CASRGASFAQYF
TRBJ2-3 | TRBV4-1 | CASSQVTMGLMNTDTQYF
TRBJ2-1 | TRBV2 | CASASGRYNEQFF
TRBJ2-7 | TRBV27 | CASSRSGTLYEQYF
TRBJ1-5 | TRBV20-1 | CSAIDKVNQPQHF
TRBJ1-4 | TRBV12-3/TRBV12-4 | CASSLAGFNEKLFF